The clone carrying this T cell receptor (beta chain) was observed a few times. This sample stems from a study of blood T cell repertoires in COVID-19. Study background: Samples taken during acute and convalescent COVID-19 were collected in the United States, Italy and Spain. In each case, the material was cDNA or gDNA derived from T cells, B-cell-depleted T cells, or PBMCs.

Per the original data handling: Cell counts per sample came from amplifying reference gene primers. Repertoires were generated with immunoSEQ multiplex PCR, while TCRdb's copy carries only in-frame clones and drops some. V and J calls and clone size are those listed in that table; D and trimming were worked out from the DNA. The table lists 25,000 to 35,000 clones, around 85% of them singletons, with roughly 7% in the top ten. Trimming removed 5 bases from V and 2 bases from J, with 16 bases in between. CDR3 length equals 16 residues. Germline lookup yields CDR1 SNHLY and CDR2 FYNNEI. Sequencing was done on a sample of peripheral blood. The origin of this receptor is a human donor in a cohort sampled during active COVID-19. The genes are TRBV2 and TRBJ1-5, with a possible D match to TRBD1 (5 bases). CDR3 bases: TGTGCCAGCAGTACTCTGCGGCCCAGGGGCAATCAGCCCCAGCATTTT. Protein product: CASSTLRPRGNQPQHF. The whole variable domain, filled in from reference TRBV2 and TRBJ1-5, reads EPEVTQTPSHQVTQMGQEVILRCVPISNHLYFYWYRQILGQKVEFLVSFYNNEISEKSEIFDDQFSVERPDGSNFTLKIRSTKLEDSAMYFCASSTLRPRGNQPQHFGDGTRLSIL.